This T cell receptor beta chain came from a study of memory CD8 T cells in hepatitis C reinfection. Study context: After reinfection, a couple of primary-infection resolvers became chronically infected. HCV reinfection meant a positive HCV RNA test after two negative tests at least 60 days apart.

The V and J ends lost 7 bases and 3 bases respectively, with 12 bases between them. CDR1 SQVTM and CDR2 ANQGSEA come from the germline V gene. This CDR3 spans 13 amino acids. Produced via immunoSEQ multiplex PCR; TCRdb's table is partial and in-frame only. The repertoire holds fewer than 50,000 clones, with 70% to 90% as singletons. Time point given: peak reinfection, 3 to 8 weeks after reinfection detection. Sorted cells were sequenced directly ex vivo without any in vitro expansion. Total naive CD8 T cells were sorted as viable CD3+ CD8+ CD45RO- cells from a couple of donors. The chain combines TRBV29-1 with TRBJ2-2; TRBD2 might be the D (6 bases). Specimen: naive CD8+ T cells sorted from blood. The TCR originated in a man aged 18 to 35 with hepatitis C virus infection. This CDR3 is CSAHTGDTGELFF. The CDR3 DNA reads TGCAGCGCCCACACGGGAGACACCGGGGAGCTGTTTTTT.